The present T cell receptor (beta chain) was sequenced within a study of shared clonotypes between healthy human individuals. About the research overall: Donors consisted of two women and a few men between 18 and 49. CD8 memory received one plate per donor, CD8 naive two, CD4 memory three and CD4 naive three.

Researchers divided each subset's genomic DNA evenly across several immunoSEQ plates. In replicate PCRs of sorted subsets, roughly 210 ng DNA, 29,000 or so T cell genomes, was used. Clones were sequenced by immunoSEQ multiplex PCR, and TCRdb holds only the in-frame ones, with some missing. The sample includes 2,500,000 or so clones, about 90% of them seen just once. Trimming removed 5 bases from V and 7 bases from J; junction bases left unmatched: 13. Germline V gives CDR1 SGHTA, CDR2 FQGTGA. This CDR3 is 16 amino acids long. The TCR was taken from a man aged 18 to 29 in good health. Some clones in this sample may be carry-over from other donors' samples. The gene calls are TRBV7-3 and TRBJ2-2; 7 bases are shared with TRBD2. Sequencing used naive CD4+ T cells from PBMCs. Indicated subset: CD45RA+ positively selected. Here the CDR3 DNA reads TGTGCCAGCAGCCCGGGAGGTCGGTCAACCCTCGGGGAGCTGTTTTTT. It specifies CASSPGGRSTLGELFF.